These T cell receptor beta chains were read from a single sample in a study of T cells in Graves' hyperthyroidism and ophthalmopathy. TCRdb reprocessed the multiplex PCR reads with MiXCR, giving one entry per CDR3 protein. The sample lists fewer than 250,000 distinct CDR3 sequences, over 20% seen once, with under 40% in the top ten. Sequencing used blood. These receptors originate from a woman aged 40 to 55 with Graves' ophthalmopathy. The CDR3 runs from the conserved cysteine through the conserved F or W. The D gene is left open where the match is weak. A row's size may be missing; if present it is once, few, many or a size class.

d_gene	abundance	v_gene	j_gene	CDR3nt	CDR3aa
TRBD2	few	TRBV20-1	TRBJ2-7	TGCAGTGCTAGAGATTCCCTGGGCGGGACTAAGTACGAGCAGTACTTC	CSARDSLGGTKYEQYF
-	many	TRBV18	TRBJ2-5	TGTGCCAGCTCGCCGAAATTGGGGTGGAGCCGGGAACAAGAGACCCAGTACTTC	CASSPKLGWSREQETQYF
TRBD1	-	TRBV10-1	TRBJ2-4	TGCGCCAGCCGAAGACAGGGCCGGTTAGCCAAAAACGTTCAGTACTTC	CASRRQGRLAKNVQYF
-	-	TRBV12-3/TRBV12-4	TRBJ2-7	TGTGCCAGCAGTTTAGGACGACAGGACCCCTACGAGCAGTACTTC	CASSLGRQDPYEQYF
-	once	TRBV6-1	TRBJ2-2	TGTGCCAGCACTAGGCTAGCCACCCCCGGGGAGCTGTTTTTT	CASTRLATPGELFF
TRBD1	-	TRBV6-1	TRBJ1-1	TGTGCCAGCACCCCGCAAGGGGGCGGAAACACTGAAGCTTTCTTT	CASTPQGGGNTEAFF
-	-	TRBV12-3/TRBV12-4	TRBJ2-7	TGTGCCAGCAGTTTACAAGGGAGGCTCGCCGAGCAGTACTTC	CASSLQGRLAEQYF
TRBD2	-	TRBV12-3/TRBV12-4	TRBJ2-7	TGTGCCAGCAGTCCTATACTGGGACTAGCGGGATACTACGAGCAGTACTTC	CASSPILGLAGYYEQYF
TRBD1	many	TRBV12-3/TRBV12-4	TRBJ2-5	TGTGCCAGCAGTTTAACGGGGACAGGGAGCGAGACCCAGTACTTC	CASSLTGTGSETQYF
-	-	TRBV7-2	TRBJ2-5	TGTGCCAGCAGCCCGGACGTGGGGGAAGAGACCCAGTACTTC	CASSPDVGEETQYF
-	-	TRBV28	TRBJ2-7	TGTGCCAGCAGTATAAGGATAGGGAAGGCCTACGAGCAGTCCTTC	CASSIRIGKAYEQSF
-	many	TRBV3-1	TRBJ2-7	TGTGCCAGCAGCCCTCGACTAGTTAGCTCCTACGAGCAGTACTTC	CASSPRLVSSYEQYF
TRBD1	-	TRBV13	TRBJ1-1	TGTGCCAGCAGCTTGAGACAGGGGGCGAGTGAAGCTTTCTTT	CASSLRQGASEAFF
-	many	TRBV6-1	TRBJ1-5	TGTGCCAGCAGTGAAGAGGGATCGCAGCCCCAGCATTTT	CASSEEGSQPQHF
-	many	TRBV12-3/TRBV12-4	TRBJ1-5	TGTGCCAGCAGCCTTACCGAATATAGCAATCAGCCCCAGCATTTT	CASSLTEYSNQPQHF
-	many	TRBV9	TRBJ2-2	TGTGCCAGCAGCGTGATAGGTGGCGGGGAGCTGTTTTTT	CASSVIGGGELFF
-	-	TRBV9	TRBJ1-2	TGTGCCAGCAGCGGGGCAGGGGACGGTGGCTACACCTTC	CASSGAGDGGYTF
TRBD2	many	TRBV6-5	TRBJ2-7	TGTGCCAGCAGTTCCCGGGGACTAATCACCTACGAGCAGTACTTC	CASSSRGLITYEQYF
TRBD1	-	TRBV6-2/TRBV6-3	TRBJ2-7	TGTGCCAGCACCCGGGACAGTGCCTACGAGCAGTACTTC	CASTRDSAYEQYF
TRBD2	many	TRBV28	TRBJ2-3	TGTGCCAGCAGTAACCGGGGGGGCACAGATACGCAGTATTTT	CASSNRGGTDTQYF
TRBD1	-	TRBV27	TRBJ2-7	TGTGCCAGCAGCGCCGGGACAGGGTTAGGCGAGCAGTACTTC	CASSAGTGLGEQYF
TRBD1	many	TRBV6-1	TRBJ1-6	TGTGCCAGCAGCAGGGGACAGGGTAATAATTCACCCCTCCACTTT	CASSRGQGNNSPLHF
TRBD2	many	TRBV2	TRBJ2-4	TGTGCCAGCAGCTTTAAGACTAGCGGGCAGGGGAGCATTCAGTACTTC	CASSFKTSGQGSIQYF